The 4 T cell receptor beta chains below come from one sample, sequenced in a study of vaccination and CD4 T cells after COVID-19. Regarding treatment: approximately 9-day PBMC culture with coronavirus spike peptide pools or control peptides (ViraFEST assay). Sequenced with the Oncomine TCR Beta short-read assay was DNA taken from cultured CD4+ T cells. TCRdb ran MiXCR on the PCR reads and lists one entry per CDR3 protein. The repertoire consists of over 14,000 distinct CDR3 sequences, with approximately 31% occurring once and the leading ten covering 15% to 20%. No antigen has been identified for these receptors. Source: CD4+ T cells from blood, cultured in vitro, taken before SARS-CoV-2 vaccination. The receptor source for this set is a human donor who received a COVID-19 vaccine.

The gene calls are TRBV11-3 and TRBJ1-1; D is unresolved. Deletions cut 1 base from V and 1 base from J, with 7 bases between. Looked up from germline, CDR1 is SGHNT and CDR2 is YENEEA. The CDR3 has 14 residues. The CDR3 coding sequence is TGTGCCAGCAGCTTAGGGGAGGGGAACACTGAAGCTTTCTTT. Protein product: CASSLGEGNTEAFF. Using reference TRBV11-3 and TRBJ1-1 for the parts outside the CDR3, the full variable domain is EAGVVQSPRYKIIEKKQPVAFWCNPISGHNTLYWYLQNLGQGPELLIRYENEEAVDDSQLPKDRFSAERLKGVDSTLKIQPAELGDSAVYLCASSLGEGNTEAFFGQGTRLTVV.

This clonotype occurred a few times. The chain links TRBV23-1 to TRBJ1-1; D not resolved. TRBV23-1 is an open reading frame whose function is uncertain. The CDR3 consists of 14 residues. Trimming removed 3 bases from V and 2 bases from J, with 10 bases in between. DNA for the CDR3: TGCGCCAGCAGTCAGGGTCCAGCCAACACTGAAGCTTTCTTT. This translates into CASSQGPANTEAFF.

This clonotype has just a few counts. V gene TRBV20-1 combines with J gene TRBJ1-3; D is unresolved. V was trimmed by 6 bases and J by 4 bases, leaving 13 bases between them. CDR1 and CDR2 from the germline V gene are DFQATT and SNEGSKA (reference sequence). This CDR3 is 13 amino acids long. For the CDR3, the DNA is TGCAGTGCCCCCGAGCCCCCGGGAAACACCATATATTTT. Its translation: CSAPEPPGNTIYF.

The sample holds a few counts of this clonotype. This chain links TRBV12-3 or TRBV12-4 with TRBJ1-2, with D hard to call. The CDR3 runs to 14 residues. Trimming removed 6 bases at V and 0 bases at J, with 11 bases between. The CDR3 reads CASRRDLANYGYTF. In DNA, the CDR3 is TGTGCCAGCAGGCGCGATTTAGCTAACTATGGCTACACCTTC.